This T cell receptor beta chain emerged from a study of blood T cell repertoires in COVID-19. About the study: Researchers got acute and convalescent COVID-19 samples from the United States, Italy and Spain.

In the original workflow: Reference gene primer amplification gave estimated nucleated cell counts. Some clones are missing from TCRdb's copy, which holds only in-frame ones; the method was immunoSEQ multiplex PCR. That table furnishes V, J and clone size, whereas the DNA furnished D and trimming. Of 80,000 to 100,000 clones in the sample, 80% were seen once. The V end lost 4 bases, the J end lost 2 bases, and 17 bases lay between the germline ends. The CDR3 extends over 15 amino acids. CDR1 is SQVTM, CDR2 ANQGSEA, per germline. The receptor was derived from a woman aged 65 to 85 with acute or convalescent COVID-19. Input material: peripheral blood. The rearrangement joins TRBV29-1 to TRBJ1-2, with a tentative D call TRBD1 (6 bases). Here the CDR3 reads CSVVKSDSANYGYTF. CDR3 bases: TGCAGCGTTGTAAAGTCGGACAGTGCAAACTATGGCTACACCTTC. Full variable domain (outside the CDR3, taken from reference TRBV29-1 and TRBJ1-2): SAVISQKPSRDICQRGTSLTIQCQVDSQVTMMFWYRQQPGQSLTLIATANQGSEATYESGFVIDKFPISRPNLTFSTLTVSNMSPEDSSIYLCSVVKSDSANYGYTFGSGTRLTVV.